Listed below are T cell receptor beta chains from one sample, sequenced in a study of cytomegalovirus exposure and HLA in healthy donors. Libraries were prepared by immunoSEQ multiplex PCR; TCRdb keeps only in-frame clonotypes and omits some of them. The repertoire consists of more than 120,000 clones, with around 87% occurring once and the leading ten covering just under 9%. Specimen: PBMCs. The receptors were sampled from a man between 18 and 35 years old in good health and CMV-seropositive. CDR3s leave out the opening cysteine and the closing phenylalanine or tryptophan. Clone size is stated in some rows and not others, as once, few, many or a class when expanded.

TRBV5-1 | NA | ASSWLGGEGNTIY
TRBV27 | NA | ASRRHRDSHSPLH
TRBV2 | NA | ASSEAGLAGPPNEQY
TRBV5-1 | once | ASSLPGQDYT
TRBV5-1 | NA | ASSQDSYEQY
TRBV9 | NA | ASSDRGYNSPLH
TRBV15 | once | ATSREEGATRVQH
TRBV9 | once | ASSPLGGGPFGGYT
TRBV27 | NA | ASSFRLAGTENYGYT
TRBV12-5 | NA | ASGGHRDQETQY
TRBV5-1 | NA | ASARWETTTNEKLF
TRBV18 | few | ASSRNRDGGYT
TRBV2 | few | ASSRQGLNQPQH
TRBV11-3 | NA | ASSEQRTIY
TRBV19 | NA | ASSEPSGGAYEQY
TRBV7-8 | NA | ASSLTGASWGYT
TRBV30 | NA | AEARGTPPGNEQF
TRBV19 | NA | ASSRSAGGRHEQF
TRBV4-1 | NA | ASSHPDRAHTEAF
TRBV28 | NA | ASSLTRRRQGHTDTQY
TRBV10-1 | NA | ASSESLAGGPDTQY
TRBV7-3 | NA | ASSPLPDTGELF
TRBV5-1 | NA | ASSLAHRVDGYT
TRBV7-3 | NA | ASNSGTGDRAF
TRBV2 | NA | ASQGVFAEAF
TRBV11-2 | NA | ASPAGSGNTIY
TRBV29-1 | NA | SGPPATGTGGEKLF
TRBV2 | NA | ASIAGHASNTQY
TRBV6-6 | NA | ASRVESFTDTQY
TRBV7-8 | NA | ASRVGTSGGSTYEQY
TRBV19 | NA | ASSLGERGTEQF
TRBV7-8 | NA | ASSLRQGFTDTQY
TRBV5-6 | once | ASSLEGGSYEQY
TRBV5-1 | few | ASMREQETQY
TRBV5-1 | NA | ATSFGGGYEQY
TRBV6-1 | NA | ASSETGNEQF
TRBV13 | NA | ASSLVRERWLKTQY
TRBV18 | many | ASRTGLGGYT
TRBV12-5 | NA | ASGLLQGWNTEAF
TRBV6-1 | once | ASSDAGSGELF
TRBV29-1 | NA | SVETLGGPSEAF
TRBV5-1 | once | ASSLGYGTGGTGELF
TRBV10-1 | NA | ASSDLTAGELF
TRBV5-6 | NA | ASSLFGASYEQY
TRBV4-1 | NA | ASSQGQVYNQPQH